This T cell receptor (beta chain) was captured by sequencing in a study of beta chain features in type 1 diabetes. Study information: No age, gender or cell yield differences were seen between patients and healthy donors.

Of note for this clone: What it binds is not known.

Reverse transcription of all isolated RNA meant that expressed TCRB transcripts were sequenced. Some clones are missing from TCRdb's copy, which holds only in-frame ones; the method was immunoSEQ multiplex PCR. The table includes tens of thousands of clones, around 68% detected once. General observations from the study: Moderately but significantly shorter TCRB CDR3s were found in Type 1 diabetes patients in all four CD4+ subsets. Any role of HLA type in TCRB rearrangement remained unresolved here. Short templates might get an advantage during PCR, and this would be equal in patients and controls. Naive, central memory and Treg TCRB repertoires appeared more alike in patients than in healthy donors.

Germline values: CDR1 GTSNPN, CDR2 SVGIG (reference sequence). The CDR3 extends over 16 amino acids. V gave up 0 bases and J gave up 7 bases; unmatched junction bases: 9. Sequencing used stem cell memory CD4+ T cells from blood. The clonotype was recovered from a woman aged 40-49 years with type 1 diabetes. The J gene is TRBJ2-1, the V gene TRBV30; 10 bases are shared with TRBD2. Here the CDR3 DNA reads TGTGCCTGGAGTGTAGCTAGCGGGAGTATATATAATGAGCAGTTCTTC. Encoded protein: CAWSVASGSIYNEQFF.